The rows below give T cell receptor beta chains drawn from one sample of a study of identical twins. Using its own MiXCR run on the 5' RACE reads, TCRdb lists one record per CDR3 protein. The sample carries some 710,000 distinct CDR3 sequences, roughly 6.2% recorded once. Sequencing was carried out using naive T cells sorted from blood. The receptors here all came from a man aged 18 to 30 in good health. Both conserved end residues are part of each CDR3. A D gene is named only where the DNA matches it firmly. Clone size, where shown, is once, few, many, or a class for clones that have expanded.

clone_size: many; v_call: TRBV19; d_call: -; j_call: TRBJ1-5; cdr3_nt: TGTGCCAGTAGTATAAGCAGGTCCGGGCTCCTCAATCAGCCCCAGCATTTT; cdr3_aa: CASSISRSGLLNQPQHF
clone_size: many; v_call: TRBV7-9; d_call: -; j_call: TRBJ2-1; cdr3_nt: TGTGCCAGCAGCTTCGCGTCCTCAGGGGTGCATGAGCAGTTCTTC; cdr3_aa: CASSFASSGVHEQFF
clone_size: many; v_call: TRBV3-1; d_call: -; j_call: TRBJ2-1; cdr3_nt: TGTGCCAGCAGCCAAGTGGGTCTTCCCTCCTACAATGAGCAGTTCTTC; cdr3_aa: CASSQVGLPSYNEQFF
clone_size: few; v_call: TRBV7-2; d_call: TRBD2; j_call: TRBJ2-3; cdr3_nt: TGTGCCAGCAGCTACTACTCCCCCACCGGGACTAGCGGGAGATGGAGCACAGATACGCAGTATTTT; cdr3_aa: CASSYYSPTGTSGRWSTDTQYF
clone_size: many; v_call: TRBV5-1; d_call: -; j_call: TRBJ2-1; cdr3_nt: TGCGCCAGCAGCGCGTCGACTGGTGAGCAGTTCTTC; cdr3_aa: CASSASTGEQFF
clone_size: -; v_call: TRBV14; d_call: -; j_call: TRBJ2-1; cdr3_nt: TGTGCCAGCAGCCAGGGACCAGTTCAAGAGCAGTTCTTC; cdr3_aa: CASSQGPVQEQFF
clone_size: many; v_call: TRBV4-3; d_call: -; j_call: TRBJ2-7; cdr3_nt: TGCGCCAGCAGCCACGGGCTTGGGCCCTCCTACGAGCAGTACTTC; cdr3_aa: CASSHGLGPSYEQYF
clone_size: -; v_call: TRBV20-1; d_call: -; j_call: TRBJ1-1; cdr3_nt: TGCAGTGCTAGAGTCCGTCGGGCGGTAGGGAACACTGAAGCTTTCTTT; cdr3_aa: CSARVRRAVGNTEAFF
clone_size: few; v_call: TRBV5-1; d_call: -; j_call: TRBJ2-5; cdr3_nt: TGCGCCAGCAGCGTACAGGGAATGGAGACCCAGTACTTC; cdr3_aa: CASSVQGMETQYF
clone_size: many; v_call: TRBV6-2/TRBV6-3; d_call: TRBD1; j_call: TRBJ1-6; cdr3_nt: TGTGCCAGCAGTCGGACAGGGGGCGCCTCCTATAATTCACCCCTCCACTTT; cdr3_aa: CASSRTGGASYNSPLHF
clone_size: many; v_call: TRBV7-2; d_call: -; j_call: TRBJ1-2; cdr3_nt: TGTGCCAGCAGCTTGGGGTCCTTAGCTAACTATGGCTACACCTTC; cdr3_aa: CASSLGSLANYGYTF